Following are 3 T cell receptor beta chains from one sample sequenced in a study of OX40 agonist ivuxolimab in advanced cancers. Assay: immunoSEQ multiplex PCR; the TCRdb copy retains only in-frame clones and omits some. The sample shows 55,000 to 85,000 clones, roughly 80% of them seen only once. The input for sequencing was CD4+ or CD8+ T cells sorted from blood, taken in a trial of the OX40 agonist ivuxolimab. The receptors here all came from an adult with an advanced solid tumor such as melanoma, head and neck, liver or kidney cancer.

This sequence joins TRBV11-2 and TRBJ2-4, with D perhaps assigned TRBD1 or TRBD2 (7 bases each). Germline values: CDR1 SGHAT, CDR2 FQNNGV. V was trimmed by 5 bases and J by 1 base, leaving 15 bases between them. The CDR3 covers 16 residues. In DNA form, the CDR3 reads TGTGCCAGCAGCCGCCAGGGGGGGGCGGCCAAAAACATTCAGTACTTC. Translation: CASSRQGGAAKNIQYF.

This clone came up once. The J gene is TRBJ2-7, the V gene TRBV4-2, with 9 nucleotides matching TRBD2. Germline V CDR1 and CDR2: LGHNA, YNFKEQ. This CDR3 contains 16 residues. The V segment lost 0 bases and the J segment 4 bases; nucleotides outside the gene matches: 7. Here the CDR3 reads CASSQEGSGGDYEQYF. CDR3 bases: TGTGCCAGCAGCCAAGAGGGTAGCGGGGGCGATTACGAGCAGTACTTC.

This clone has just a few counts. CDR3 loop: CASSLGGVSSYEQYF. For the CDR3, the DNA is TGTGCCAGCAGCTTAGGAGGTGTCAGTTCCTACGAGCAGTACTTC. The rearrangement links TRBV13 to TRBJ2-7; no reliable D call. V was trimmed by 0 bases and J by 1 base, leaving 10 bases between them. CDR1 and CDR2 from the germline V gene are PRHDT and FYEKMQ (reference sequence). The CDR3 runs 15 residues.